The 28 T cell receptor beta chains given below trace back to one sample, sequenced in a study of control samples from healthy donors and cancer patients. Clones were sequenced by immunoSEQ multiplex PCR, and TCRdb holds only the in-frame ones, with some missing. The sample records approximately 9,900 clones, around 90% being singletons. Sequenced input: PBMCs. These receptors all stem from a man aged 60 to 75 with colorectal cancer.

This chain joins TRBV29-1 and TRBJ1-3; D ambiguous. V was shortened by 4 bases and J by 1 base, with 11 bases between the two germline ends. The CDR3 length is 14 residues. The germline CDR1 and CDR2 sequences are SQVTM and ANQGSEA. The CDR3 sequence is CSVVPLNSGNTIYF. The CDR3 DNA reads TGCAGCGTTGTCCCCCTGAATTCTGGAAACACCATATATTTT.

This clone was observed a single time. The genes are TRBV7-9 and TRBJ2-1, with 9 bases lining up with TRBD1. The germline V gene has CDR1 SEHNR and CDR2 FQNEAQ (reference sequence). V lost 5 bases, J lost 4 bases, and 6 bases stayed unmatched. The CDR3 is 15 residues long. CDR3 in amino acids: CASSPGQGIYNEQFF. DNA of the CDR3: TGTGCCAGCAGCCCGGGACAGGGTATATACAATGAGCAGTTCTTC.

The chain has TRBV4-1 and TRBJ2-5, with TRBD2 identical over 11 bases. The CDR3 runs 18 residues. The V gene end was trimmed by 0 bases and the J gene end by 2 bases; junction bases not matched to a gene: 8. Germline V gene data show CDR1 as MGHRA and CDR2 as YSYEKL. CDR3 in amino acids: CASSQESLAGGRQETQYF. The CDR3 DNA reads as TGCGCCAGCAGCCAAGAAAGTCTAGCGGGGGGAAGGCAAGAGACCCAGTACTTC.

This clone was seen a single time. The chain employs TRBV28 and TRBJ1-5; D not certain. This CDR3 is 14 amino acids long. In germline, CDR1 is MDHEN, CDR2 SYDVKM. Trimming took 6 bases from V and 3 from J, leaving 12 bases between them. The CDR3: CASSLQDLNQPQHF. The CDR3 DNA sequence: TGTGCCAGCAGCCTGCAGGATCTCAATCAGCCCCAGCATTTT.

This chain connects TRBV5-4 to TRBJ2-2; 9 nucleotides agree with TRBD1. This CDR3 has 15 amino acids. The V and J ends lost 4 bases and 7 bases, in that order; junction bases with no gene match: 8. CDR1 and CDR2 (germline): SGHNT, YYREEE (reference sequence). The CDR3 sequence is CASSTRDRAIGELFF. CDR3 coding DNA: TGTGCCAGCAGCACGCGGGACAGGGCAATCGGGGAGCTGTTTTTT.

The V gene is TRBV7-2, the J gene TRBJ2-1; no clear D gene. V was pared by 3 bases and J by 1 base, with 7 bases between. The germline CDR1 and CDR2 sequences are SGHTA and FQGNSA. This CDR3 spans 14 amino acids. The CDR3: CASSFSKSYNEQFF. The CDR3 region has the DNA TGTGCCAGCAGCTTCTCCAAATCCTACAATGAGCAGTTCTTC.

The chain is built from TRBV28 and TRBJ1-6; no clear D gene. The germline V gene encodes CDR1 MDHEN and CDR2 SYDVKM. V lost 6 bases and J lost 4, with 16 bases in between. This CDR3 is built from 16 residues. The CDR3 sequence is CASSSGRPPYNSPLHF. In DNA, the CDR3 is TGTGCCAGCAGCTCAGGACGGCCCCCATATAATTCACCCCTCCACTTT.

This sequence joins TRBV28 and TRBJ2-3; the D gene is possibly TRBD2 (5 bases). This CDR3 region has 16 residues. Germline V gives CDR1 MDHEN, CDR2 SYDVKM. Trimming left V 6 bases short and J 0 bases short, with 16 bases between. The CDR3 DNA is TGTGCCAGCAGCCGCGTGACTACGTCTAGCACAGATACGCAGTATTTT. Translating gives CASSRVTTSSTDTQYF.

V usage is TRBV9 and J usage is TRBJ2-6, with 10 bases identical to TRBD1. Unmatched junction bases numbered 5, after V lost 2 bases and J lost 0 bases. Germline CDR1 and CDR2: SGDLS and YYNGEE. The CDR3 runs to 18 residues. CDR3 in DNA: TGTGCCAGCAGCGTGGGACAGGGGCGATACTCTGGGGCCAACGTCCTGACTTTC. Residues: CASSVGQGRYSGANVLTF.

This chain joins TRBV18 and TRBJ2-1, with D uncertain. This CDR3 is 13 amino acids long. Germline assignment: CDR1 KGHSH and CDR2 LQKENI. Between the trimmed V and J ends, which lost 0 bases and 1 base, there was a span of 1 base. The DNA for the CDR3 is TGTGCCAGCTCACCACCGTCCTACAATGAGCAGTTCTTC. Amino acids: CASSPPSYNEQFF.

The rearrangement uses TRBV6-5 and TRBJ2-7; TRBD1 might be the D (6 bases). The CDR3 is 14 residues long. The V end lost 6 bases, the J end lost 5 bases, and 17 bases lay between the germline ends. CDR1 is MNHEY, CDR2 SVGAGI, per germline. DNA for the CDR3: TGTGCCAGCAGCTTTAACAGGGATGGCGACGAGCAGTACTTC. It codes for CASSFNRDGDEQYF.

This clone was recorded once. The V call is TRBV4-1, the J call TRBJ2-5; possible D gene TRBD2, 6 bases. Trimming removed 3 bases at V and 2 bases at J, with 10 bases between. The CDR3 extends over 14 amino acids. Germline CDR1 and CDR2: MGHRA and YSYEKL. The CDR3 reads CASSQSAGQETQYF. The CDR3 DNA reads TGCGCCAGCAGCCAGAGCGCGGGGCAAGAGACCCAGTACTTC.

The rearrangement joins TRBV7-3 to TRBJ2-4; 9 bases align to TRBD2. Germline trimming cut 1 base from V and 0 bases from J; bases unmatched to any gene: 10. Germline loops: CDR1 SGHTA, CDR2 FQGTGA. CDR3 size: 19 residues. CDR3 loop: CASSLIGVAGALAKNIQYF. In nucleotides, the CDR3 is TGTGCCAGCAGCTTAATCGGGGTAGCGGGGGCACTAGCCAAAAACATTCAGTACTTC. Looking up the rest from reference TRBV7-3 and TRBJ2-4 gives the full variable domain: GAGVSQTPSNKVTEKGKYVELRCDPISGHTALYWYRQSLGQGPEFLIYFQGTGAADDSGLPNDRFFAVRPEGSVSTLKIQRTERGDSAVYLCASSLIGVAGALAKNIQYFGAGTRLSVL.

This chain uses TRBV2 with TRBJ2-1; perhaps TRBD2 as D (5 bases). The CDR3 extends over 12 amino acids. V lost 6 bases and J 9 bases, leaving 12 bases between the germline ends. Looked up from germline, CDR1 is SNHLY and CDR2 is FYNNEI. CDR3 protein: CASRADYGEQFF. Here the CDR3 DNA reads TGTGCCAGCAGGGCAGACTATGGTGAGCAGTTCTTC.

The V gene is TRBV5-1, the J gene TRBJ1-1, with D perhaps TRBD1 (5 bases). Germline V lookup: CDR1 SGHRS, CDR2 YFSETQ. Trimming took off 4 bases at V and 11 bases at J, with 24 bases between the two ends. CDR3 length: 15 residues. DNA for the CDR3: TGCGCCAGCAGCGACACCCTGTTTGGGGGTATAGGTGCTTTCTTT. Residues: CASSDTLFGGIGAFF.

The chain recombines TRBV7-2 with TRBJ1-6; the D gene is possibly TRBD1 (6 bases). The CDR3 loop spans 15 amino acids. The germline V gene encodes CDR1 SGHTA and CDR2 FQGNSA. The V end lost 5 bases, the J end lost 7 bases, and 15 bases lay between the germline ends. The CDR3 reads CASSPRDIGNSPLHF. Here the CDR3 DNA reads TGTGCCAGCAGCCCCCGGGACATCGGGAATTCACCCCTCCACTTT. Together with reference TRBV7-2 and TRBJ1-6, the CDR3 gives the full variable domain: GAGVSQSPSNKVTEKGKDVELRCDPISGHTALYWYRQSLGQGLEFLIYFQGNSAPDKSGLPSDRFSAERTGGSVSTLTIQRTQQEDSAVYLCASSPRDIGNSPLHFGNGTRLTVT.

The chain employs TRBV29-1 and TRBJ1-1; D is unclear. V was trimmed by 4 bases and J by 5 bases, leaving 5 bases between them. The germline V gene has CDR1 SQVTM and CDR2 ANQGSEA. The CDR3 length is 10 residues. CDR3 residues: CSVVGTEAFF. The CDR3, as DNA: TGCAGCGTTGTGGGGACTGAAGCTTTCTTT. Together with reference TRBV29-1 and TRBJ1-1, the CDR3 gives the full variable domain: SAVISQKPSRDICQRGTSLTIQCQVDSQVTMMFWYRQQPGQSLTLIATANQGSEATYESGFVIDKFPISRPNLTFSTLTVSNMSPEDSSIYLCSVVGTEAFFGQGTRLTVV.

The chain's CDR3 is CAISDPGGGVETQYF. In DNA form, the CDR3 reads TGTGCCATCAGTGACCCCGGGGGGGGCGTGGAGACCCAGTACTTC. This chain joins TRBV10-3 and TRBJ2-5; TRBD2 matches 8 bases. CDR3 length: 15 residues. The germline gives CDR1 ENHRY, CDR2 SYGVKD. Trimming cost V 3 bases and J 5 bases; bases outside gene matches: 8.

This clone was counted a few times. The chain combines TRBV9 with TRBJ2-7; 11 positions agree with TRBD2. CDR3 length equals 15 residues. The trim removed 3 bases at V and 5 bases at J, leaving 7 bases unmatched. The germline V gene has CDR1 SGDLS and CDR2 YYNGEE. The CDR3 loop is CASSELAGGGDEQYF. Written as DNA, the CDR3 is TGTGCCAGCAGCGAGCTAGCGGGGGGAGGCGACGAGCAGTACTTC.

This rearrangement joins TRBV7-3 to TRBJ2-5; perhaps TRBD2 as D (6 bases). The CDR3 runs 17 residues. V was clipped by 1 base and J by 3 bases, with 18 bases between them. CDR1 and CDR2 from the germline V gene are SGHTA and FQGTGA. The CDR3 protein is CASSLKGGANSKETQYF. Written as DNA, the CDR3 is TGTGCCAGCAGCTTAAAGGGCGGGGCTAATTCTAAAGAGACCCAGTACTTC.

This chain connects TRBV6-5 to TRBJ1-1; maybe TRBD1 (5 bases). This CDR3 region has 15 residues. From germline, CDR1 is MNHEY and CDR2 SVGAGI. Trimming pared 7 bases from V and 0 bases from J, leaving 15 bases between. The DNA of the CDR3 is TGTGCCAGCATGTGGATACGGGGGATGAACACTGAAGCTTTCTTT. Residues: CASMWIRGMNTEAFF.

The V and J genes are TRBV5-1 and TRBJ1-6; D is uncertain. Germline loops: CDR1 SGHRS, CDR2 YFSETQ. The V gene lost 0 bases and the J gene lost 7 bases, with 8 bases spanning the gap. This CDR3 has 14 residues. The CDR3 here is CASSLDPGNSPLHF. The CDR3 bases are TGCGCCAGCAGCTTGGATCCAGGAAATTCACCCCTCCACTTT.

V usage is TRBV7-9 and J usage is TRBJ1-3; D unresolved. CDR3 size: 14 residues. Trimming removed 1 base from V and 4 bases from J, with 8 bases in between. Germline V CDR1 and CDR2: SEHNR, FQNEAQ (reference sequence). The CDR3 sequence is CASSLGTLGNTIYF. Written as DNA, the CDR3 is TGTGCCAGCAGCTTAGGGACGCTCGGAAACACCATATATTTT.

This clone was counted a single time. The chain recombines TRBV27 with TRBJ1-2; D unclear. CDR3 length: 12 amino acids. Germline CDR1 and CDR2: MNHEY and SMNVEV (reference sequence). V was trimmed by 7 bases and J by 8 bases, leaving 14 bases between them. The CDR3 spells CASTLEGLGYTF. The CDR3 coding sequence is TGTGCCAGCACCCTAGAGGGCCTGGGCTACACCTTC.

The J gene is TRBJ1-2, the V gene TRBV19; D remains unclear. This CDR3 region has 13 residues. V lost 5 bases and J lost 6, with 13 bases in between. The germline V gene has CDR1 LNHDA and CDR2 SQIVND (reference sequence). CDR3: CASSWSIGDGYTF. In DNA, the CDR3 is TGTGCCAGTAGTTGGAGTATCGGTGATGGCTACACCTTC.

V usage is TRBV19 and J usage is TRBJ2-3; D is ambiguous. V was pared by 1 base and J by 2 bases, with 7 bases between. This CDR3 comprises 14 residues. Per germline, CDR1 LNHDA and CDR2 SQIVND (reference sequence). The CDR3 loop is CASSIGTYTDTQYF. The CDR3 region has the DNA TGTGCCAGTAGTATAGGCACTTACACAGATACGCAGTATTTT.

V is TRBV2 and J is TRBJ2-7; 9 bases agree with TRBD2. V lost 0 bases and J lost 0; bases outside the gene matches: 6. CDR1 SNHLY and CDR2 FYNNEI come from the germline V gene. The CDR3 has 17 residues. CDR3 residues: CASSEARGGTVSYEQYF. The CDR3 region has the DNA TGTGCCAGCAGTGAAGCGCGGGGGGGGACCGTCTCCTACGAGCAGTACTTC.

The J gene is TRBJ1-4, the V gene TRBV5-5; no clear D. The CDR3 is made up of 15 amino acids. Germline lookup yields CDR1 SGHKS and CDR2 YYEKEE (reference sequence). Trimming cost V 4 bases and J 5 bases, with 15 bases left between them. The CDR3 DNA reads TGTGCCAGCAGCGTGAGTGGGTTGTGGAATGAAAAACTGTTTTTT. Its translation: CASSVSGLWNEKLFF.